This T cell receptor beta chain was found in a study of beta chain features in type 1 diabetes. Study details: Investigators examined around 98 million sorted cells across all samples.

The sequenced template was cDNA made from the entire isolated RNA. About 3.57 million reads per sample on average were obtained from naive, central memory and regulatory T cell samples. The table came from immunoSEQ multiplex PCR; TCRdb's copy has only in-frame clones and leaves some out. Of about 620,000 clones in the sample, 15% to 17% were seen once. Cell sorting via CD45RO/CCR7/CD25/CD127/CD95/CD27 was performed to obtain CD4+ naive, central memory, regulatory and stem cell-like memory cells. CDR1 and CDR2 (germline): SQVTM, ANQGSEA. Trimming removed 6 bases at V and 5 bases at J, with 16 bases between. CDR3 size: 13 residues. This clone was picked up a small number of times.

This sequence was found in a man aged 18 to 29 in good health. The gene calls are TRBV29-1 and TRBJ2-5; a possible D gene is TRBD2 (6 bases). Sequencing was performed on naive CD4+ T cells from blood. CDR3 coding DNA: TGCAGCGTCAGGCCGGGAGCCGGGGAGACCCAGTACTTC. Protein: CSVRPGAGETQYF.